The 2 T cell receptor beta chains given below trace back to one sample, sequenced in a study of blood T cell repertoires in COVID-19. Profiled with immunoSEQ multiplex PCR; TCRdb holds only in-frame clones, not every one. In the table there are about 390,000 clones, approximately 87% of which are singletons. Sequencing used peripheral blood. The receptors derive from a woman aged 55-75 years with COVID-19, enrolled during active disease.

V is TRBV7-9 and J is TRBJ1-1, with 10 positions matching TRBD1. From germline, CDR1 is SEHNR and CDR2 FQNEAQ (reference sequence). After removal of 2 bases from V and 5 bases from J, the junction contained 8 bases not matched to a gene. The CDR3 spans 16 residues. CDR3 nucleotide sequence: TGTGCCAGCAGCTTACCGGGACAGGGGAGGTATACTGAAGCTTTCTTT. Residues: CASSLPGQGRYTEAFF.

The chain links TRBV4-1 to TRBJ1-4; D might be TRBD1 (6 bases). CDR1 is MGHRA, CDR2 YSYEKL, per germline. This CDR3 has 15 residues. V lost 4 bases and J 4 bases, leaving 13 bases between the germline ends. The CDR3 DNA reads TGCGCCAGCAGCCCGGGGGGGCAGAGTAATGAAAAACTGTTTTTT. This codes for CASSPGGQSNEKLFF.